This entry concerns a single T cell receptor (beta chain). Trimming shortened V by 9 bases and J by 2 bases, and 11 bases separated the two germline ends. Germline CDR1 is SGHVS and CDR2 is FNYEAQ. The CDR3 totals 13 residues. Method: immunoSEQ multiplex PCR; TCRdb's copy keeps in-frame clones and lacks some. The sample carries under 75,000 clones, around 90% recorded once. The data derive from a study of a mutant IDH1 vaccine in newly diagnosed glioma. As for the study in general: Patients got radiotherapy, temozolomide, or both beforehand, and most got both.

Described time point: baseline, week 1 (first vaccination visit). The treatment is: pre-vaccination baseline after standard-of-care therapy. The clonotype originates from a man aged 45-65 years with glioma. The V call is TRBV7-6, the J call TRBJ2-1; the D gene could be TRBD1 or TRBD2 (7 bases each). The starting material was PBMCs, obtained from a glioma patient treated with radiotherapy, temozolomide or both. The CDR3, as DNA: TGTGCCAGTCCAGGGGGGGCCTACAATGAGCAGTTCTTC. Translated, it gives CASPGGAYNEQFF.